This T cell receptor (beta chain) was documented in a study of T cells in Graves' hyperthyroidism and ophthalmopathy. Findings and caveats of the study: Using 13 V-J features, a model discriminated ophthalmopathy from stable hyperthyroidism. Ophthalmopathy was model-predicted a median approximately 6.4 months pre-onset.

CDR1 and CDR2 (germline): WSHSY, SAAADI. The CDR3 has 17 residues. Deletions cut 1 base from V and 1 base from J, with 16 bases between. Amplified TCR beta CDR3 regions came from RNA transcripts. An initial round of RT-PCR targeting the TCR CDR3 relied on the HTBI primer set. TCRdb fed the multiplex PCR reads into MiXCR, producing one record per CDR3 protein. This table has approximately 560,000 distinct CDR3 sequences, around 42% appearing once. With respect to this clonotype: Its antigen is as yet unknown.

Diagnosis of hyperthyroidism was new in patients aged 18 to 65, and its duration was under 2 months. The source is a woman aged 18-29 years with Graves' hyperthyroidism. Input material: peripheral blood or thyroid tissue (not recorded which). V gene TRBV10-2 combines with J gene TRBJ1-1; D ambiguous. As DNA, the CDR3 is TGCGCCAGCAGTGAGTTCACCGTGGTCGGCGGGAACACTGAAGCTTTCTTT. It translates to CASSEFTVVGGNTEAFF.